Listed below are T cell receptor beta chains from one sample, sequenced in a study of cytomegalovirus exposure and HLA in healthy donors. Produced via immunoSEQ multiplex PCR; TCRdb's table is partial and in-frame only. The data hold under 150,000 clones, with over 65% observed a single time. The sample was PBMCs. Source of these receptors: a woman aged 25 to 39 in good health and CMV-seropositive. Both conserved end residues are trimmed from each CDR3. Not all rows give a size; the values are once, few, many and, for expanded clones, a class.

V gene,clone size,CDR3 protein
TRBV7-3,once,ASSLRQATDTQY
TRBV4-1,.,ASSQDITSGGSGTQY
TRBV11-2,.,ASSLLGGGNTEAF
TRBV10-1,.,ASNKPGGQGAKDPEAF
TRBV6-5,few,ASRDIKEAEAF
TRBV7-6,.,ASSPNPSQAYSNQPQH
TRBV5-1,.,ASSRGVVAGGADTQY
TRBV9,.,ASSVTSGGAGETQY
TRBV7-9,.,ASSRGDAGELF
TRBV6-1,few,ASSRSEAF
TRBV5-1,.,ASSLGAGQGFRDTQY
TRBV9,.,ASSPDPGAGPGNTIY
TRBV6-1,.,ASSEEIAHYEQY
TRBV2,.,ASKRLAGGIYNEQF
TRBV6-5,.,ASTSSREQY
TRBV5-1,few,ASSVDGAPNSPLH
TRBV7-2,.,ASSLQGGGGYNEQF
TRBV15,.,ATSRGDTSINEQF
TRBV5-8,few,VPTGDPFSSGNTIY
TRBV11-3,few,ASSRLAGPYEQY
TRBV2,.,ASGGQGMGYT
TRBV30,.,AYTGGGNTIY
TRBV11-2,few,ASKRKGNTEAF
TRBV6-1,.,ASHRGDSSYEQY
TRBV6-5,.,ASSYSMASGVYEQY
TRBV7-8,.,ASSKTVGEKLF
TRBV19,once,ASSTPHRGLTEAF
TRBV25-1,.,ASSAGQGLRNL
TRBV19,few,ASSAGDRLNYGYT
TRBV18,.,ASSPPKTGVYGYT
TRBV2,.,ASSDSRNSNTDTQY
TRBV9,.,ASSVAMDREAF
TRBV7-9,.,ASSLGQNTDTQY
TRBV7-9,.,ASSFGSGNTIY
TRBV11-3,.,ASSLDRASGEQY
TRBV2,.,ASSGRQGNYEQY
TRBV19,.,ASSNTKTAYQETQY
TRBV25-1,.,ASTGTGGNTIY
TRBV27,once,ASSPGRQGLREGNQPQH
TRBV4-2,few,ASSHQGSSSYEQY
TRBV25-1,.,ASTSGGARSGEQY
TRBV10-3,few,AIRAGQGTDTQY
TRBV6-1,.,ASGGAEAF
TRBV6-1,.,ASSEGVRYNEQF
TRBV5-4,few,ASSLSGQGMDTQY
TRBV5-1,.,ASSLWENNEQF
TRBV19,.,ASTSLMTSSTGELF
TRBV18,.,ASKTGGPGNTIY
TRBV9,.,ASSPRDSSYEQY